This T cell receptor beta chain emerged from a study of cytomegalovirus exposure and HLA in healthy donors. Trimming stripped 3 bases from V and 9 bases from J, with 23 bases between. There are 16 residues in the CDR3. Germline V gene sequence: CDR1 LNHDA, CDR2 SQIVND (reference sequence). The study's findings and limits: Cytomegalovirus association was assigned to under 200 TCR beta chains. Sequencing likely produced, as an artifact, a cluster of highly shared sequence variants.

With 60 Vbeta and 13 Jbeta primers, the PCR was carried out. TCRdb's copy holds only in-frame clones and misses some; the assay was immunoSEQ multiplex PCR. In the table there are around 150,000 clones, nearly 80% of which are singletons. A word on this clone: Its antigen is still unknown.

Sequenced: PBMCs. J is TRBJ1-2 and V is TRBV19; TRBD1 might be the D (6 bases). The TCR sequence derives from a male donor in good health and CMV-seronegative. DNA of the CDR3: TGTGCCAGTAGTATCCAGAATCCCGCAGGGGCTAATAGCTACACCTTC. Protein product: CASSIQNPAGANSYTF.